This T cell receptor (beta chain) derives from a study of blood T cell repertoires in COVID-19. Study overall: Sites in the United States, Italy and Spain provided acute and convalescent COVID-19 samples. T cells, B-cell-depleted T cells, or PBMCs supplied cDNA or gDNA.

CDR3 length: 16 residues. V was cut by 5 bases and J by 0 bases, with 15 bases left in between. Germline V gene data show CDR1 as MNHEY and CDR2 as SMNVEV (reference sequence). Authors' data handling: Researchers report that nucleated cell counts were estimated from reference gene primer amplification. The method was immunoSEQ multiplex PCR; TCRdb's version includes in-frame clones alone and lacks a portion of them. V and J calls and clone size are those listed in that table; D and trimming were worked out from the DNA. The sample consists of over 50,000 clones, 65% to 90% of them appearing once. The receptor was derived from a human donor in a cohort sampled during active COVID-19. The rearrangement links TRBV27 to TRBJ2-3; no clear D gene. Sequencing was carried out using peripheral blood. The CDR3 here is CASSPYSRASTDTQYF. CDR3 nucleotides: TGTGCCAGCAGTCCGTACAGCCGAGCTAGCACAGATACGCAGTATTTT.